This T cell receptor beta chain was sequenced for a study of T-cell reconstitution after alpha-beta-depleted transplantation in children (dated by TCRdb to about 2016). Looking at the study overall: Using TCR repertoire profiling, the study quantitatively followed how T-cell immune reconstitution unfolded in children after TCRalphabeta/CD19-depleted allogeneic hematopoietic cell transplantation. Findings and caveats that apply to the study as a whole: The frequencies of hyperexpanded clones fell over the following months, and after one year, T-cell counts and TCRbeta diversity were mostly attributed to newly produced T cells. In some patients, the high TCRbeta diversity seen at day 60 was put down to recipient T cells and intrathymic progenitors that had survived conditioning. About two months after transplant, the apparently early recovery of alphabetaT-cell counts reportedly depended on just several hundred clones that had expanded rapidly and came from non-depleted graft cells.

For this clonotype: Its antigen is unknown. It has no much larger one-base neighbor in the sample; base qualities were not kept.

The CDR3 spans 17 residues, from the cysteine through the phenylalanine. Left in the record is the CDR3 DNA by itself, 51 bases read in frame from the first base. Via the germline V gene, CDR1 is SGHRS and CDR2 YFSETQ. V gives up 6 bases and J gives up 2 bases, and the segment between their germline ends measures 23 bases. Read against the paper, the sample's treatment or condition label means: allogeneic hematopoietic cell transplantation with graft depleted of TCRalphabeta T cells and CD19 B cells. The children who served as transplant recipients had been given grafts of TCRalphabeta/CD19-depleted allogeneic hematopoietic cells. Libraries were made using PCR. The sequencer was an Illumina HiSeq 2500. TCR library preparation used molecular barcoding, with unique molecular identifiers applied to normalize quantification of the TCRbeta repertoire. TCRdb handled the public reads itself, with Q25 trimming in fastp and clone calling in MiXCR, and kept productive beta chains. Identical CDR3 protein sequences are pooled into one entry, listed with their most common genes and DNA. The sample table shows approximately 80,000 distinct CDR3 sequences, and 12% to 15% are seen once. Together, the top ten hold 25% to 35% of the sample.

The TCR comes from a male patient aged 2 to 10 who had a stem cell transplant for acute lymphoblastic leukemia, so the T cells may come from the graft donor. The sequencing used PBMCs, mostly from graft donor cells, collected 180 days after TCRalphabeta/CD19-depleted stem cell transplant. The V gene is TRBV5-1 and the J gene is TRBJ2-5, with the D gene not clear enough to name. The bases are TGCGCCAGCACCCCATCCCCACGTGGGATGGATCAAGAGACCCAGTACTTC. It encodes CASTPSPRGMDQETQYF.